The 25 T cell receptor beta chains below come from one sample, sequenced in a study of regulatory T cells in long-lasting Graves disease. The time point was: newly diagnosed GD, antithyroid drugs for less than 3 months. Making the TCR library involved RNA that had been extracted from PBMCs. Construction of the TCR beta libraries employed iRepertoire HTBI primers in conjunction with Arm-PCR of CDR3 regions. TCRdb re-analysed the multiplex PCR reads in MiXCR, keeping a single row per CDR3 protein. The sample lists 530,000 or so distinct CDR3 sequences; around an eighth were seen once. The same sample was also used in a study of T cells in Graves' hyperthyroidism and ophthalmopathy.

Sequencing was performed on peripheral blood mononuclear cells (PBMCs), taken at new diagnosis, from a patient treated with antithyroid drugs. The source of these receptors is a man younger than 45 with Graves disease.

The V gene is TRBV29-1, the J gene TRBJ1-1; D not certain. Germline V gene lookup returns CDR1 SQVTM and CDR2 ANQGSEA. Between the trimmed V and J ends, which lost 6 bases and 1 base, there was a span of 12 bases. The CDR3 is made up of 13 amino acids. As DNA, the CDR3 is TGCAGCGTCGGCGGAGTGTCGAACACTGAAGCTTTCTTT. This gives the protein CSVGGVSNTEAFF.

This clonotype came up many times. CDR3 in DNA: TGTGCCATCAGTGAGGTTCGAGGGAGGAACTACGAGCAGTACTTC. This gives the protein CAISEVRGRNYEQYF. V gene TRBV10-3 combines with J gene TRBJ2-7; a weak D match, TRBD2 (6 bases). V lost 2 bases and J 3 bases, leaving 14 bases between the germline ends. Germline V gene data show CDR1 as ENHRY and CDR2 as SYGVKD. The CDR3 is made up of 15 amino acids.

This clonotype was found many times. The gene calls are TRBV2 and TRBJ2-1, with 8 positions matching TRBD1. Trimming at V came to 11 bases and at J to 7 bases, leaving 22 bases not matched to a gene. This CDR3 contains 17 residues. Germline V gene lookup returns CDR1 SNHLY and CDR2 FYNNEI. DNA for the CDR3: TGTGCCTCAGCACGGGCAGGGGGCAATGCGGGACTGAATGAGCAGTTCTTC. Translation gives CASARAGGNAGLNEQFF.

The J gene is TRBJ1-3, the V gene TRBV6-1; D ambiguous. Trimming left V 4 bases short and J 0 bases short, with 16 bases between. This CDR3 has 17 residues. Germline V gene sequence: CDR1 MNHNS, CDR2 SASEGT. The CDR3: CASSAGGLTSSGNTIYF. In DNA, the CDR3 is TGTGCCAGCAGTGCGGGAGGGCTTACAAGCTCTGGAAACACCATATATTTT.

In this sample, this clonotype turned up many times. The chain is built from TRBV24-1 and TRBJ2-7, with 12 bases matching TRBD1. CDR1 KGHDR and CDR2 SFDVKD come from the germline V gene. V lost 3 bases, J lost 5 bases, and 4 bases stayed unmatched. The CDR3 consists of 15 residues. CDR3 in DNA: TGTGCCACCAGTGATCCGGGACAGGGGGCCGACGAGCAGTACTTC. Translated: CATSDPGQGADEQYF.

In its sample, this clonotype was seen a few times. The CDR3 loop is CSVEETIVTDTQYF. CDR3 nucleotides: TGCAGCGTTGAAGAAACTATTGTGACAGATACGCAGTATTTT. The gene calls are TRBV29-1 and TRBJ2-3; no firm D call. The CDR3 contains 14 residues. V was clipped by 0 bases and J by 3 bases, with 10 bases between them. Germline values: CDR1 SQVTM, CDR2 ANQGSEA.

This clonotype appeared many times. V and J are TRBV7-9 and TRBJ2-1; TRBD2 matches at 9 bases. Unmatched junction bases numbered 2, after V lost 3 bases and J lost 8 bases. CDR3 length: 13 residues. Germline CDR1 SEHNR, CDR2 FQNEAQ (reference sequence). The CDR3 here is CASSLGLADEQFF. CDR3 nucleotide sequence: TGTGCCAGCAGCTTGGGACTAGCTGATGAGCAGTTCTTC.

The J gene is TRBJ2-7, the V gene TRBV9; D perhaps matches TRBD2 (6 bases). Between the trimmed V and J ends, which lost 3 bases and 0 bases, there was a span of 10 bases. CDR1 is SGDLS, CDR2 YYNGEE, per germline. The CDR3 runs to 14 residues. This chain's CDR3 is CASSAGSFSYEQYF. The CDR3 DNA reads as TGTGCCAGCAGCGCCGGGAGTTTCTCCTACGAGCAGTACTTC.

This clonotype was counted a few times. The rearrangement joins TRBV15 to TRBJ1-5, with D possibly being TRBD1 (6 bases). The germline V gene has CDR1 LNHNV and CDR2 YYDKDF (reference sequence). The CDR3 covers 16 residues. Trimming pared 2 bases from V and 2 bases from J, leaving 13 bases between. DNA of the CDR3: TGTGCCACCAGCAGAAAGAGGGGGGAGGGCAATCAGCCCCAGCATTTT. The encoded protein is CATSRKRGEGNQPQHF.

The chain combines TRBV5-1 with TRBJ2-7; no reliable D call. Germline loops: CDR1 SGHRS, CDR2 YFSETQ. The CDR3 spans 14 residues. Trimming removed 0 bases at V and 2 bases at J, with 9 bases between. CDR3 region: CASSLDSTTYEQYF. In nucleotides, the CDR3 is TGCGCCAGCAGCTTGGACTCTACGACCTACGAGCAGTACTTC.

This clonotype was counted a few times. The chain recombines TRBV11-2 with TRBJ2-2, with 8 bases aligning to TRBD2. With 2 bases clipped from V and 4 bases from J, the junction kept 3 bases outside the gene matches. The CDR3 covers 15 residues. In germline, CDR1 is SGHAT, CDR2 FQNNGV. The CDR3 sequence is CASSLLAGGTGELFF. The CDR3 DNA reads TGTGCCAGCAGCTTACTCGCGGGAGGCACCGGGGAGCTGTTTTTT.

This clonotype showed up just a few times. V gene TRBV3-1 combines with J gene TRBJ2-5, with D possibly TRBD2 on 6 matching bases. From germline, CDR1 is LGHDT and CDR2 YNNKEL (reference sequence). CDR3 length equals 15 residues. The V and J ends lost 3 bases and 7 bases respectively, with 18 bases between them. CDR3 region: CASSHRLSGGVTQYF. The CDR3 DNA reads as TGTGCCAGCAGCCATCGACTGTCCGGAGGGGTGACCCAGTACTTC.

J is TRBJ1-1 and V is TRBV7-3; tentative D call: TRBD1 (5 bases). Deletions cut 2 bases from V and 14 bases from J, with 18 bases between. The germline V gene has CDR1 SGHTA and CDR2 FQGTGA. The CDR3 is 13 residues long. CDR3: CASSLVSRDILFF. The CDR3 nucleotides read TGTGCCAGCAGCTTAGTTTCCAGGGATATCCTCTTCTTT.

This clonotype occurred many times. V gene TRBV20-1 combines with J gene TRBJ2-5; D may be TRBD1 (7 bases). The CDR3 contains 12 residues. In germline, CDR1 is DFQATT, CDR2 SNEGSKA (reference sequence). V lost 3 bases, J lost 7 bases, and 12 bases lay in between. The CDR3 sequence is CSARGQGGTQYF. The CDR3 bases are TGCAGTGCTAGGGGCCAGGGGGGGACCCAGTACTTC.

There are many counts of this clonotype. This sequence joins TRBV28 and TRBJ2-7, with a weak D call TRBD1 (6 bases). V gave up 5 bases and J gave up 2 bases, with 16 bases separating them. Looked up from germline, CDR1 is MDHEN and CDR2 is SYDVKM. The CDR3 covers 15 residues. This CDR3 is CASSRDKLLTYEQYF. The CDR3 DNA follows: TGTGCCAGCAGTCGGGACAAACTACTCACCTACGAGCAGTACTTC.

The chain combines TRBV5-5 with TRBJ2-6; D ambiguous. This CDR3 is 19 amino acids long. V gave up 3 bases and J gave up 0 bases, with 19 bases separating them. Germline lookup yields CDR1 SGHKS and CDR2 YYEKEE (reference sequence). This CDR3 is CASSWIRISQSSGANVLTF. In DNA, the CDR3 is TGTGCCAGCAGCTGGATTCGTATCAGCCAGAGCTCTGGGGCCAACGTCCTGACTTTC.

The sample holds a few counts of this clonotype. V usage is TRBV30 and J usage is TRBJ1-6; D remains unclear. The CDR3 runs to 14 residues. The germline gives CDR1 GTSNPN, CDR2 SVGIG (reference sequence). Between the trimmed V and J ends, which lost 2 bases and 10 bases, there was a span of 15 bases. DNA for the CDR3: TGTGCCTGGAGTACGGAACGGTTCAAGTCACCCCTCCACTTT. Translation gives CAWSTERFKSPLHF.

This clonotype came up many times. The chain joins TRBV24-1 to TRBJ2-3; D remains unclear. This CDR3 is 11 amino acids long. V lost 4 bases to trimming and J lost 4 bases, with 2 bases between them. Looked up from germline, CDR1 is KGHDR and CDR2 is SFDVKD. CDR3 nucleotides: TGTGCCACCAGTGAGTCAGATACGCAGTATTTT. Amino acid sequence: CATSESDTQYF.

This clonotype was picked up a small number of times. This chain uses TRBV3-1 with TRBJ1-6; D not resolved. CDR1 and CDR2 from the germline V gene are LGHDT and YNNKEL (reference sequence). This CDR3 comprises 16 residues. The ends were cut back, 1 base at V and 0 bases at J, with 7 bases in the middle. The CDR3 sequence is CASSQGGSSYNSPLHF. CDR3 bases: TGTGCCAGCAGCCAAGGGGGTAGCTCCTATAATTCACCCCTCCACTTT.

This clonotype appeared a few times. The CDR3 spells CASSTLRTGGTSYEQYF. CDR3 coding DNA: TGTGCCAGCAGTACCCTCCGGACAGGGGGAACCTCCTACGAGCAGTACTTC. This chain connects TRBV12-3 or TRBV12-4 to TRBJ2-7; 10 bases are a match to TRBD1. The junction had 10 bases not matched to a gene; V was cut back by 5 bases and J by 0 bases. The CDR3 sequence is 17 residues long.

This chain connects TRBV7-2 to TRBJ1-6; 11 bases are a match to TRBD1. This CDR3 is 15 amino acids long. Germline loops: CDR1 SGHTA, CDR2 FQGNSA. Trimming at V came to 7 bases and at J to 9 bases, leaving 8 bases not matched to a gene. DNA of the CDR3: TGTGCCAGCACCCACCGGACAGGGGGCTCTTCACCCCTCCACTTT. This gives the protein CASTHRTGGSSPLHF.

The table lists this clonotype with many counts. This chain connects TRBV7-2 to TRBJ2-3, with D perhaps TRBD1 (6 bases). V was cut by 5 bases and J by 3 bases, with 18 bases left in between. CDR1 is SGHTA and CDR2 is FQGNSA in the germline V gene. This CDR3 has 16 amino acids. CDR3 coding DNA: TGTGCCAGCAGCGGCAGCAGGGGTTTAGGGACAGATACGCAGTATTTT. Residues: CASSGSRGLGTDTQYF.

This clonotype showed up just a few times. The chain uses TRBV13 and TRBJ1-4; D unclear. Trimming pared 1 base from V and 6 bases from J, leaving 12 bases between. CDR1 PRHDT and CDR2 FYEKMQ come from the germline V gene (reference sequence). The CDR3 is made up of 15 amino acids. The CDR3 here is CASSLAGVGDEKLFF. In DNA, the CDR3 is TGTGCCAGCAGCTTAGCTGGGGTAGGAGATGAAAAACTGTTTTTT.

The chain carries TRBV6-4 and TRBJ2-3; 11 nucleotides align to TRBD2. CDR1 and CDR2 from the germline V gene are MRHNA and SNTAGT. Trimming removed 3 bases from V and 4 bases from J; junction bases left unmatched: 6. This CDR3 spans 16 amino acids. The CDR3 DNA reads TGTGCCAGCAGTGAAGGGGAACTAGCGGGAGCAGATACGCAGTATTTT. Translation: CASSEGELAGADTQYF.

This clonotype was recorded many times. V is TRBV5-1 and J is TRBJ1-1; D is unresolved. Germline CDR1 is SGHRS and CDR2 is YFSETQ. This CDR3 has 13 amino acids. V was cut by 4 bases and J by 0 bases, with 7 bases left in between. The CDR3 DNA reads TGCGCCAGCAGCACCCGATTGAACACTGAAGCTTTCTTT. It encodes CASSTRLNTEAFF.